This T cell receptor beta chain derives from a study of cytomegalovirus exposure and HLA in healthy donors. With regard to this clone: What it binds is unknown.

Notes on the study in general: In a later analysis, compared with equally common non-associated chains, HLA-associated beta chains were more expanded. Some TCR beta chains (roughly 150 of them) were listed as cytomegalovirus-associated.

CDR1 is MGHRA, CDR2 YSYEKL, per germline. V dropped 0 bases and J dropped 2; count of bases not matched to a gene: 7. The CDR3 consists of 18 residues. PCR was performed using 60 Vbeta and 13 Jbeta primers. Sequencing was performed with immunoSEQ multiplex PCR; in TCRdb, only in-frame clones are kept and a portion is missing. Among around 200,000 clones listed, more than 60% were seen once. The receptor's source is a middle-aged man in good health and CMV-seronegative. The specimen sequenced was PBMCs. The V call is TRBV4-1, the J call TRBJ2-3, with 11 positions matching TRBD2. The CDR3, as DNA: TGCGCCAGCAGCCAAGATCTCCTGACTAGCGGGAACACAGATACGCAGTATTTT. Translated: CASSQDLLTSGNTDTQYF.